This T cell receptor beta chain was obtained from a study of response to subunit inactivated influenza vaccine. This clonotype was seen a handful of times. The germline CDR1 and CDR2 sequences are MDHEN and SYDVKM. Germline trimming cut 6 bases from V and 3 bases from J; bases unmatched to any gene: 1. This CDR3 comprises 12 residues. TCRdb analysed the RT-PCR reads with MiXCR anew, one entry per CDR3 protein. The repertoire consists of about 520,000 distinct CDR3 sequences, with approximately 6.9% occurring once and the leading ten covering around 14%. The TCR originated in a man between 45 and 75 years old who received an inactivated influenza vaccine. The chain joins TRBV28 to TRBJ1-1; 7 bases align to TRBD1. Sequencing used PBMCs from blood, obtained less than 30 months after vaccination. The CDR3 DNA reads TGTGCCAGCAGGGGACAGTACACTGAAGCTTTCTTT. This translates into CASRGQYTEAFF.